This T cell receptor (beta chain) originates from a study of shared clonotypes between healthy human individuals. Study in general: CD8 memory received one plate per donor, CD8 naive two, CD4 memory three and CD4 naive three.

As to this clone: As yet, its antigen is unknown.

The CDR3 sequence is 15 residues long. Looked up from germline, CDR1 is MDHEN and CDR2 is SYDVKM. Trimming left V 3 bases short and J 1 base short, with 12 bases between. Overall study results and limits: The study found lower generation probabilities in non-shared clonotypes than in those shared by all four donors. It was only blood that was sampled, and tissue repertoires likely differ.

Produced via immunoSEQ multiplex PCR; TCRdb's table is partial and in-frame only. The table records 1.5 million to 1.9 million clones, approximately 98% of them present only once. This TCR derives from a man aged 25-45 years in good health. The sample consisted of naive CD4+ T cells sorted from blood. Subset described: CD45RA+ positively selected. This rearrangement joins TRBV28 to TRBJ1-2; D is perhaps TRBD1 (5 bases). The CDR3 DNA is TGTGCCAGCAGTTTGGGTAAAGGGGTTAACTATGGCTACACCTTC. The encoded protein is CASSLGKGVNYGYTF.